What follows describes a single TCR beta chain. Antigen specificity is unknown. At collection, donors were nominally healthy, but unrecorded immune exposures were probable. Vbeta (60) and Jbeta (13) primers were used in the PCR. The data were produced by immunoSEQ multiplex PCR, yet TCRdb's version contains in-frame clones alone and is incomplete. The table has about 190,000 clones, 74% seen once. The length of the CDR3 is 12 residues. V lost 7 bases, J lost 8 bases, and 17 bases lay in between. Looked up from germline, CDR1 is SQVTM and CDR2 is ANQGSEA. These data originate in a study of cytomegalovirus exposure and HLA in healthy donors. Study findings and constraints: In all likelihood, a cluster of highly shared sequence variants was a sequencing artifact. Later analysis identified a missense DCLRE1C variant that was linked to TCR beta V- and J-gene trimming.

V usage is TRBV29-1 and J usage is TRBJ1-2; D is possibly TRBD1 (5 bases). The sequence derives from a woman younger than 45 in good health and CMV-seropositive. Sequencing was done on a sample of PBMCs. The CDR3 loop reads CSAGGGTYGYTF. In nucleotides, the CDR3 is TGCAGCGCGGGGGGGGGAACCTACGGCTACACCTTC.